The 17 T cell receptor beta chains presented below share a single source sample, sequenced in a study of T cell changes during pregnancy in multiple sclerosis. Using immunoSEQ multiplex PCR, the repertoire was profiled, and TCRdb retains in-frame clones only, with some absent. This sample carries about 98,000 clones, around 92% of them seen once, and the ten largest clones take approximately 2.4%. The source was peripheral blood, collected after pregnancy. These TCRs come from a female donor in good health, enrolled as a control in a pregnancy study.

This rearrangement joins TRBV29-1 to TRBJ2-3; TRBD1 is a possible D gene (6 bases). Germline CDR1 and CDR2: SQVTM and ANQGSEA. CDR3 length: 12 amino acids. The V and J ends lost 7 bases and 7 bases respectively, with 15 bases between them. The CDR3 region is CSAHRDAYTQYF. In DNA, the CDR3 is TGCAGCGCCCACAGGGACGCTTATACGCAGTATTTT.

This clone occurred once. The chain employs TRBV9 and TRBJ1-6; no clear D gene. The germline CDR1 and CDR2 sequences are SGDLS and YYNGEE. There are 13 residues in the CDR3. The germline V and J ends were trimmed by 0 bases and 7 bases, with 5 bases remaining between them. The CDR3 spells CASSVDSNSPLHF. CDR3 DNA sequence: TGTGCCAGCAGCGTAGACAGCAATTCACCCCTCCACTTT. Full variable domain (remainder filled in from reference TRBV9 and TRBJ1-6): DSGVTQTPKHLITATGQRVTLRCSPRSGDLSVYWYQQSLDQGLQFLIQYYNGEERAKGNILERFSAQQFPDLHSELNLSSLELGDSALYFCASSVDSNSPLHFGNGTRLTVT.

This rearrangement joins TRBV5-1 to TRBJ1-6; possibly TRBD1 for D (6 bases). Germline-derived CDR1 and CDR2 are SGHRS and YFSETQ. V shed 0 bases and J shed 11 bases, with 15 bases lying between them. The CDR3 length is 15 residues. CDR3 in DNA: TGCGCCAGCAGCTTGGATAGGACAGTGATGGCACCCCTCCACTTT. Residues: CASSLDRTVMAPLHF.

The genes are TRBV9 and TRBJ2-7; TRBD1 agrees at 8 bases. CDR1 and CDR2 (germline): SGDLS, YYNGEE. The V and J ends lost 9 bases and 5 bases, in that order; junction bases with no gene match: 16. CDR3 length: 15 amino acids. CDR3 coding DNA: TGTGCCACTCATCCCGGGACAGGTCCTCGCGACGAGCAGTACTTC. It is translated as CATHPGTGPRDEQYF. The full variable domain, rest sourced from reference TRBV9 and TRBJ2-7, is DSGVTQTPKHLITATGQRVTLRCSPRSGDLSVYWYQQSLDQGLQFLIQYYNGEERAKGNILERFSAQQFPDLHSELNLSSLELGDSALYFCATHPGTGPRDEQYFGPGTRLTVT.

The V call is TRBV7-9, the J call TRBJ1-2; 7 bases line up with TRBD1. This CDR3 has 15 residues. With 5 bases clipped from V and 4 bases from J, the junction kept 10 bases outside the gene matches. Germline-derived CDR1 and CDR2 are SEHNR and FQNEAQ (reference sequence). The CDR3 here is CASSHDRASTYGYTF. The CDR3 DNA reads as TGTGCCAGCAGCCACGACAGGGCCTCAACCTATGGCTACACCTTC.

The DNA of the CDR3 is TGTGCCAGCAGTAACAGGTTTCAAGAGACCCAGTACTTC. It encodes CASSNRFQETQYF. This sequence joins TRBV28 and TRBJ2-5; the D gene is possibly TRBD1 (5 bases). The germline V and J ends were trimmed by 5 bases and 2 bases, with 9 bases remaining between them. Per the germline V gene, CDR1 is MDHEN and CDR2 is SYDVKM. The CDR3 contains 13 residues.

The chain joins TRBV6-5 to TRBJ2-5; D is unresolved. This CDR3 is 12 amino acids long. V was trimmed by 6 bases and J by 7 bases, leaving 12 bases between them. The V gene's germline CDR1 is MNHEY and CDR2 SVGAGI. The CDR3 DNA is TGTGCCAGCAGACAAGAGGTGAGGACCCAGTACTTC. Residues: CASRQEVRTQYF.

V usage is TRBV29-1 and J usage is TRBJ2-2, with D possibly TRBD1 on 6 matching bases. Trimming stripped 7 bases from V and 0 bases from J, with 18 bases between. CDR3 length: 16 residues. Per germline, CDR1 SQVTM and CDR2 ANQGSEA. The CDR3: CSALSGPGANTGELFF. The CDR3 DNA is TGCAGCGCCCTCTCGGGCCCAGGGGCGAACACCGGGGAGCTGTTTTTT.

The CDR3 bases are TGTGCCAGCAGCACTACGTCCGGACTGGAGGTTGAAGCTTTCTTT. Amino acids: CASSTTSGLEVEAFF. The chain links TRBV7-9 to TRBJ1-1; D not resolved. The CDR3 runs 15 residues. V was pared by 5 bases and J by 7 bases, with 20 bases between. Germline CDR1 reads SEHNR; CDR2 reads FQNEAQ (reference sequence).

The chain has TRBV27 and TRBJ2-1; the match to TRBD2 covers 13 bases. The CDR3 loop spans 16 amino acids. The germline V gene has CDR1 MNHEY and CDR2 SMNVEV (reference sequence). The V gene end was trimmed by 5 bases and the J gene end by 7 bases; junction bases not matched to a gene: 8. For the CDR3, the DNA is TGTGCCAGCAGTCCCTGGACTAGCGGGAGAGGAAATGAGCAGTTCTTC. Protein sequence: CASSPWTSGRGNEQFF.

The CDR3 sequence is CASSYGQGDGYTF. Here the CDR3 DNA reads TGTGCCAGCAGTTACGGACAGGGCGATGGCTACACCTTC. The rearrangement uses TRBV6-6 and TRBJ1-2, with 8 bases matching TRBD1. Germline CDR1 reads MNHNY; CDR2 reads SVGAGI (reference sequence). The J segment lost 6 bases and the V segment lost 2 bases, leaving 2 bases of the junction unmatched. The CDR3 loop spans 13 amino acids.

The chain couples TRBV7-9 to TRBJ2-2, with 8 bases lining up with TRBD2. The CDR3 has 16 amino acids. Germline V CDR1 and CDR2: SEHNR, FQNEAQ (reference sequence). V lost 5 bases and J lost 0; bases outside the gene matches: 5. The DNA of the CDR3 is TGTGCCAGCAGCCATCGGGAGGGAACGAACACCGGGGAGCTGTTTTTT. It codes for CASSHREGTNTGELFF.

The gene calls are TRBV4-2 and TRBJ2-5; 10 bases line up with TRBD2. After removal of 1 base from V and 5 bases from J, the junction contained 10 bases not matched to a gene. The CDR3 length is 17 residues. Germline assignment: CDR1 LGHNA and CDR2 YNFKEQ. The CDR3 region is CASSQGETGTSDETQYF. DNA for the CDR3: TGTGCCAGCAGCCAAGGGGAAACCGGGACTAGCGACGAGACCCAGTACTTC.

This chain joins TRBV4-2 and TRBJ2-1; unclear D gene. The CDR3 totals 13 residues. The V gene lost 2 bases and the J gene lost 10 bases, with 12 bases spanning the gap. Per the germline V gene, CDR1 is LGHNA and CDR2 is YNFKEQ. In nucleotides, the CDR3 is TGTGCCAGCAGCCAAACCATTAATGGCGAGCAGTTCTTC. Protein: CASSQTINGEQFF.

The genes are TRBV28 and TRBJ1-3; TRBD1 aligns across 8 bases. The CDR3 is 15 residues long. J gave up 2 bases and V 4 bases, and 4 bases lay outside the gene matches. Looked up from germline, CDR1 is MDHEN and CDR2 is SYDVKM. The CDR3 reads CASSSTGDPGNTIYF. The CDR3 coding sequence is TGTGCCAGCAGTTCGACAGGGGATCCTGGAAACACCATATATTTT.

This chain links TRBV6-5 with TRBJ2-7; no clear D gene. With 7 bases removed from V and 4 bases from J, the gap between germline ends came to 8 bases. This CDR3 spans 11 amino acids. Looked up from germline, CDR1 is MNHEY and CDR2 is SVGAGI. DNA for the CDR3: TGTGCCAGCACGAGAGAGTACGAGCAGTACTTC. Residues: CASTREYEQYF.

This chain links TRBV5-1 with TRBJ2-1; tentatively, D is TRBD2 (6 bases). The CDR3 has 15 residues. Trimming pared 0 bases from V and 7 bases from J, leaving 14 bases between. Germline CDR1 reads SGHRS; CDR2 reads YFSETQ. The CDR3, as DNA: TGCGCCAGCAGCTTGGAGGAACTCGCGGGGAATGAGCAGTTCTTC. Amino acids: CASSLEELAGNEQFF. The variable domain in full, with the rest retrieved from reference TRBV5-1 and TRBJ2-1, is KAGVTQTPRYLIKTRGQQVTLSCSPISGHRSVSWYQQTPGQGLQFLFEYFSETQRNKGNFPGRFSGRQFSNSRSEMNVSTLELGDSALYLCASSLEELAGNEQFFGPGTRLTVL.